Listed here are 15 T cell receptor beta chains from one sample, sequenced in a study of CD8 T cells in Susac syndrome. Random hexamers served to reverse transcribe roughly 0.5 to 1 ug RNA. One entry per CDR3 protein, called by TCRdb with MiXCR from the immunoSEQ multiplex PCR reads. The repertoire has approximately 190,000 distinct CDR3 sequences, roughly 94% of them found once; the top ten carry roughly 0.15%. The source material was CD8+ T cells from PBMCs. The receptor source for this set is a human donor with Susac syndrome.

The chain employs TRBV9 and TRBJ1-2; TRBD1 matches at 7 bases. Germline assignment: CDR1 SGDLS and CDR2 YYNGEE. V trimming: 5 bases; J trimming: 6 bases; junction bases outside the gene matches: 7. This CDR3 has 13 residues. DNA of the CDR3: TGTGCCAGCAGTGGAGACAGGGAGAATGGCTACACCTTC. This translates into CASSGDRENGYTF.

The rearrangement uses TRBV4-2 and TRBJ2-7; 10 bases agree with TRBD2. Germline trimming cut 3 bases from V and 2 bases from J; bases unmatched to any gene: 10. CDR1 and CDR2 (germline): LGHNA, YNFKEQ. The CDR3 consists of 17 residues. The CDR3 sequence is CASSQVTGTSVAYEQYF. Written as DNA, the CDR3 is TGTGCCAGCAGCCAGGTAACCGGGACTAGCGTAGCCTACGAGCAGTACTTC.

The J gene is TRBJ1-2, the V gene TRBV3-1, with a weak D call TRBD1 (5 bases). V lost 0 bases and J lost 13, with 18 bases in between. Germline assignment: CDR1 LGHDT and CDR2 YNNKEL (reference sequence). The CDR3 totals 14 residues. CDR3 amino acids: CASSQDRGLRDPTF. CDR3 nucleotide sequence: TGTGCCAGCAGCCAAGATCGGGGACTCCGCGATCCCACCTTC.

This chain uses TRBV6-5 with TRBJ1-1, with D possibly matching TRBD1 (5 bases). The CDR3 spans 15 residues. CDR1 and CDR2 from the germline V gene are MNHEY and SVGAGI. Between the trimmed V and J ends, which lost 0 bases and 2 bases, there was a span of 10 bases. The CDR3 spells CASSYSAGPNTEAFF. Here the CDR3 DNA reads TGTGCCAGCAGTTACTCGGCAGGGCCAAACACTGAAGCTTTCTTT.

V usage is TRBV5-4 and J usage is TRBJ2-3; D might be TRBD2 (7 bases). CDR3 length equals 16 residues. The germline CDR1 and CDR2 sequences are SGHNT and YYREEE (reference sequence). Trimming stripped 4 bases from V and 2 bases from J, with 17 bases between. The CDR3, as DNA: TGTGCCAGCAGCGATGGAACGGGGGGCTACACAGATACGCAGTATTTT. Translation: CASSDGTGGYTDTQYF.

V and J are TRBV25-1 and TRBJ1-5; TRBD1 might be the D (6 bases). Trimming shortened V by 3 bases and J by 6 bases, and 12 bases separated the two germline ends. The CDR3 sequence is 14 residues long. Germline CDR1 is MGHDK and CDR2 is SYGVNS. CDR3 nucleotide sequence: TGTGCCAGCAGTGAGGCAGGGGAAAGTCAGCCCCAGCATTTT. This codes for CASSEAGESQPQHF.

The V and J genes are TRBV7-9 and TRBJ2-1; the D gene could be TRBD1 or TRBD2 (6 bases each). The germline CDR1 and CDR2 sequences are SEHNR and FQNEAQ (reference sequence). Trimming shortened V by 5 bases and J by 3 bases, and 17 bases separated the two germline ends. The CDR3 length is 16 residues. For the CDR3, the DNA is TGTGCCAGCAGCCCCGATAGGGGGGTCCACTACAATGAGCAGTTCTTC. Translated: CASSPDRGVHYNEQFF.

V gene TRBV24-1 combines with J gene TRBJ2-1; TRBD1 aligns across 10 bases. This CDR3 contains 15 residues. V was pared by 6 bases and J by 5 bases, with 6 bases of the junction left unmatched. The germline CDR1 and CDR2 sequences are KGHDR and SFDVKD. The CDR3 reads CATSQTGTGDNEQFF. For the CDR3, the DNA is TGTGCCACCAGTCAAACCGGGACAGGGGACAATGAGCAGTTCTTC.

The chain is built from TRBV11-2 and TRBJ2-3; 7 positions agree with TRBD2. The CDR3 is 16 amino acids. Unmatched junction bases numbered 9, after V lost 4 bases and J lost 2 bases. The germline gives CDR1 SGHAT, CDR2 FQNNGV. The CDR3 reads CASSSPAGVDTDTQYF. The CDR3 nucleotides read TGTGCCAGCAGCTCCCCCGCGGGAGTTGACACAGATACGCAGTATTTT.

The V and J genes are TRBV3-1 and TRBJ2-5, with D uncertain. Deletions cut 1 base from V and 6 bases from J, with 21 bases between. CDR3 length: 17 residues. From germline, CDR1 is LGHDT and CDR2 YNNKEL (reference sequence). The CDR3 spells CASSQVGSQVVSQTQYF. CDR3 DNA: TGTGCCAGCAGCCAAGTGGGCAGCCAGGTAGTTTCGCAGACCCAGTACTTC.

This sequence joins TRBV4-2 and TRBJ2-7; 9 positions agree with TRBD2. V gave up 4 bases and J gave up 3 bases; unmatched junction bases: 7. The germline V gene encodes CDR1 LGHNA and CDR2 YNFKEQ. The CDR3 sequence is 15 residues long. CDR3 sequence (DNA): TGTGCCAGCAGCCTCTTTGGTAGCGGGAGCTACGAGCAGTACTTC. Encoded protein: CASSLFGSGSYEQYF.

This sequence joins TRBV2 and TRBJ2-6; unclear D gene. V shed 7 bases and J shed 1 base, with 14 bases lying between them. From germline, CDR1 is SNHLY and CDR2 FYNNEI. This CDR3 has 16 residues. The CDR3 sequence is CASTATHPSGANVLTF. CDR3 bases: TGTGCCAGCACGGCTACTCATCCTTCTGGGGCCAACGTCCTGACTTTC. The full variable domain, completed using reference TRBV2 and TRBJ2-6, is EPEVTQTPSHQVTQMGQEVILRCVPISNHLYFYWYRQILGQKVEFLVSFYNNEISEKSEIFDDQFSVERPDGSNFTLKIRSTKLEDSAMYFCASTATHPSGANVLTFGAGSRLTVL.

J is TRBJ1-2 and V is TRBV23-1; D might be TRBD1 (6 bases). Being an ORF, TRBV23-1 has a function that is uncertain. V was cut by 6 bases and J by 0 bases, with 11 bases left in between. The CDR3 totals 14 residues. The CDR3 sequence: CASRQDSSNYGYTF. CDR3 sequence (DNA): TGCGCCAGCAGACAGGACAGCTCTAACTATGGCTACACCTTC.

The chain uses TRBV4-1 and TRBJ1-1, with D possibly matching TRBD1 (6 bases). Trimming took off 0 bases at V and 7 bases at J, with 15 bases between the two ends. This CDR3 spans 15 amino acids. The germline gives CDR1 MGHRA, CDR2 YSYEKL. CDR3 region: CASSQDPGGAFEAFF. In DNA, the CDR3 is TGCGCCAGCAGCCAAGATCCGGGGGGCGCTTTTGAAGCTTTCTTT.

The chain employs TRBV13 and TRBJ2-6; D is unclear. CDR3 length: 17 amino acids. V was cut by 5 bases and J by 2 bases, with 16 bases left in between. Germline V CDR1 and CDR2: PRHDT, FYEKMQ (reference sequence). The CDR3 region has the DNA TGTGCCAGCAGCACCCTTGGGTCCGTAACTGGGGCCAACGTCCTGACTTTC. It is translated as CASSTLGSVTGANVLTF.